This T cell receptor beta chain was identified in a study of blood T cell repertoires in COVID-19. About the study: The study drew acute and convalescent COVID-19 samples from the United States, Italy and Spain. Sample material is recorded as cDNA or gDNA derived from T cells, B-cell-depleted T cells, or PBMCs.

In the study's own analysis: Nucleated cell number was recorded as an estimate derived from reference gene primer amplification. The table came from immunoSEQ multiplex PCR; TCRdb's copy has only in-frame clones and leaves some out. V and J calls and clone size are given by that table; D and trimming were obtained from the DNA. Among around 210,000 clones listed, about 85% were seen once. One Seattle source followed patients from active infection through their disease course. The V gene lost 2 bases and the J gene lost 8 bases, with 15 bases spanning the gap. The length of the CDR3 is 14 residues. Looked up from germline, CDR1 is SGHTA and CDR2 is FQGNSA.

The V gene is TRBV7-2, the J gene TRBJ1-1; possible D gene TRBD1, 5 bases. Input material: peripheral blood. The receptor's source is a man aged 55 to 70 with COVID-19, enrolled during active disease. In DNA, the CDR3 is TGTGCCAGCAGCTTAATGGCGGGGCGAAGGGAAGCTTTCTTT. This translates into CASSLMAGRREAFF. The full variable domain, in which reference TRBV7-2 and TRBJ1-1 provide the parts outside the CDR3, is GAGVSQSPSNKVTEKGKDVELRCDPISGHTALYWYRQSLGQGLEFLIYFQGNSAPDKSGLPSDRFSAERTGGSVSTLTIQRTQQEDSAVYLCASSLMAGRREAFFGQGTRLTVV.